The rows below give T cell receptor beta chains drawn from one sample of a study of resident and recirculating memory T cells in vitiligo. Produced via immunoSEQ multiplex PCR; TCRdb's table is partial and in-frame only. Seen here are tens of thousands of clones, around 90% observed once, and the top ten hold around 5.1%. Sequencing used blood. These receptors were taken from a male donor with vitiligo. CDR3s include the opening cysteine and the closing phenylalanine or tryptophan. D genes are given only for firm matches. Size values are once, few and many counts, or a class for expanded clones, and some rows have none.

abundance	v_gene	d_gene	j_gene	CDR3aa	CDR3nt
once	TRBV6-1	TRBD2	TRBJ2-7	CASSEAGAGDSGREQYF	TGTGCCAGCAGTGAAGCGGGAGCGGGAGATTCTGGCAGGGAGCAGTACTTC
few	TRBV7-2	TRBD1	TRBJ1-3	CASSTRQGGNTIYF	TGTGCCAGCAGCACCCGACAGGGAGGAAACACCATATATTTT
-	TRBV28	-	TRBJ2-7	CASSPGFTRRLRVSPEQYF	TGTGCCAGCAGCCCGGGTTTTACTAGAAGGCTGAGGGTATCTCCCGAGCAGTACTTC
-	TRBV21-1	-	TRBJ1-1	CASSKRIREGIVMNTEAFF	TGTGCCAGCAGCAAAAGGATCAGGGAGGGGATAGTGATGAACACTGAAGCTTTCTTT
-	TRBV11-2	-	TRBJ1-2	CASSPIPRDEFYGYTF	TGTGCCAGCAGCCCAATACCGAGGGATGAGTTCTATGGCTACACCTTC
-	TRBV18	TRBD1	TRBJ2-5	CASARDSQETQYF	TGTGCCAGCGCAAGGGACAGCCAAGAGACCCAGTACTTC
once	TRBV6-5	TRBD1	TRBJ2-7	CASSYVTGTGVTEQYF	TGTGCCAGCAGTTACGTGACGGGGACAGGGGTGACCGAGCAGTACTTC
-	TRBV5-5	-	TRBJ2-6	CASSLPEGANVLTF	TGTGCCAGCAGCTTGCCGGAGGGGGCCAACGTCCTGACTTTC
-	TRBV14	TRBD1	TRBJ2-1	CASSQDPGQGVIIGNEQFF	TGTGCCAGCAGCCAAGATCCCGGACAGGGGGTGATTATTGGAAATGAGCAGTTCTTC
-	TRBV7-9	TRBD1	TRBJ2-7	CASSLTGERYEQYF	TGTGCCAGCAGCCTGACAGGGGAAAGGTACGAGCAGTACTTC
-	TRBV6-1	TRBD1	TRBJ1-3	CASRSTGGRNTIYF	TGTGCCAGCAGATCGACAGGGGGCAGAAACACCATATATTTT
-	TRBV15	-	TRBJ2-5	CATSPRGRTSAETQYF	TGTGCCACCAGCCCCAGGGGTAGGACTAGTGCAGAGACCCAGTACTTC
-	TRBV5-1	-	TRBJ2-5	CASSLSAETQYF	TGCGCCAGCAGCTTGAGTGCGGAGACCCAGTACTTC
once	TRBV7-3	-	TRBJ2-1	CASSLTSRGEQFF	TGTGCCAGCAGCTTAACGTCTAGAGGTGAGCAGTTCTTC
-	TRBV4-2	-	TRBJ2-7	CASSHEPGGFSLEQYF	TGTGCCAGCAGCCATGAACCCGGAGGATTCTCTCTCGAGCAGTACTTC
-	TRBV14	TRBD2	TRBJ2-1	CASSLGTSGLNEQFF	TGTGCCAGCAGCCTAGGGACTAGCGGGCTAAATGAGCAGTTCTTC
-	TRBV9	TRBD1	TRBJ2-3	CASSPKGAQRELSAATQYF	TGTGCCAGCAGCCCGAAGGGGGCGCAACGCGAATTATCCGCGGCTACGCAGTATTTT
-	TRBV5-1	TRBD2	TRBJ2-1	CASSTELAGGAYNEQFF	TGCGCCAGCAGCACTGAACTAGCGGGAGGGGCGTACAATGAGCAGTTCTTC
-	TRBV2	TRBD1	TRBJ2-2	CASWTGSGELFF	TGTGCCAGCTGGACAGGGTCAGGGGAGCTGTTTTTT